The 32 T cell receptor beta chains presented below share a single source sample, sequenced in a study of blood T cell repertoires in COVID-19. Sequenced by immunoSEQ multiplex PCR; TCRdb stores in-frame clones only, minus some. Of approximately 28,000 clones in the sample, roughly 80% were seen once. The sequencing input was peripheral blood. The receptor set was obtained from a woman between 55 and 75 years old with acute or convalescent COVID-19.

This clone was counted a single time. This rearrangement joins TRBV24-1 to TRBJ2-7; a weak D match, TRBD1 (7 bases). The CDR3 spans 14 residues. CDR1 and CDR2 (germline): KGHDR, SFDVKD. The V end lost 7 bases, the J end lost 2 bases, and 14 bases lay between the germline ends. In DNA form, the CDR3 reads TGTGCCACCAGGGGGAGGCAGGGGGCCTACGAGCAGTACTTC. Protein sequence: CATRGRQGAYEQYF.

The V and J genes are TRBV4-1 and TRBJ1-2; 8 nucleotides line up with TRBD1. Trimming took 2 bases from V and 4 from J; bases not matched to a gene: 3. Germline loops: CDR1 MGHRA, CDR2 YSYEKL. The CDR3 is 14 amino acids. In DNA, the CDR3 is TGCGCCAGCAGCCAACAGGGGGCGTTCTATGGCTACACCTTC. The encoded protein is CASSQQGAFYGYTF.

V gene TRBV27 combines with J gene TRBJ2-7, with D unclear. Germline lookup yields CDR1 MNHEY and CDR2 SMNVEV (reference sequence). V was cut by 5 bases and J by 2 bases, with 16 bases left in between. The CDR3 runs 15 residues. Here the CDR3 DNA reads TGTGCCAGCAGTCCCCGTGGAGCATTGACCTACGAGCAGTACTTC. This translates into CASSPRGALTYEQYF.

This clone was counted between two and nine times. This sequence joins TRBV5-1 and TRBJ2-1, with 7 bases matching TRBD1. Per the germline V gene, CDR1 is SGHRS and CDR2 is YFSETQ. V shed 4 bases, J shed 5 bases, and the junction held 12 bases outside the gene matches. The CDR3 has 16 residues. CDR3: CASSPRPGQPNNEQFF. In DNA, the CDR3 is TGCGCCAGCAGCCCGCGCCCGGGACAGCCCAACAATGAGCAGTTCTTC.

This chain uses TRBV4-2 with TRBJ2-2; D call uncertain. This CDR3 is 13 amino acids long. Between the trimmed V and J ends, which lost 4 bases and 5 bases, there was a span of 8 bases. Germline values: CDR1 LGHNA, CDR2 YNFKEQ. CDR3 sequence reads: CASSLPGTGELFF. The CDR3 bases are TGTGCCAGCAGCCTTCCCGGGACCGGGGAGCTGTTTTTT.

This chain uses TRBV27 with TRBJ2-7; D remains unclear. V dropped 0 bases and J dropped 4 bases, with 7 bases sitting between them. CDR3 size: 13 residues. Germline V CDR1 and CDR2: MNHEY, SMNVEV (reference sequence). The CDR3 here is CASSLSTGYEQYF. CDR3 coding DNA: TGTGCCAGCAGTTTATCGACCGGGTACGAGCAGTACTTC.

The rearrangement uses TRBV7-6 and TRBJ1-3; 9 bases line up with TRBD1. The CDR3 loop spans 13 amino acids. Germline assignment: CDR1 SGHVS and CDR2 FNYEAQ. V shed 5 bases, J shed 9 bases, and the junction held 5 bases outside the gene matches. CDR3 in amino acids: CASSPGQGITIYF. The CDR3 DNA sequence: TGTGCCAGCAGCCCGGGACAGGGTATCACCATATATTTT.

In DNA, the CDR3 is TGTGCCAGCAGCTTCAGTAGCGTGGATACGCAGTATTTT. Protein: CASSFSSVDTQYF. J is TRBJ2-3 and V is TRBV7-3, with TRBD2 as a possible D gene (5 bases). Germline CDR1 and CDR2: SGHTA and FQGTGA. The CDR3 covers 13 residues. V was clipped by 3 bases and J by 6 bases, with 10 bases between them.

This chain links TRBV30 with TRBJ2-1, with D possibly matching TRBD2 (6 bases). V was cut by 7 bases and J by 4 bases, with 8 bases left in between. CDR1 is GTSNPN and CDR2 is SVGIG in the germline V gene (reference sequence). The CDR3 totals 11 residues. In DNA, the CDR3 is TGTGCCTCCGGGACTTACAATGAGCAGTTCTTC. Translation gives CASGTYNEQFF. The full variable domain, rest sourced from reference TRBV30 and TRBJ2-1, is SQTIHQWPATLVQPVGSPLSLECTVEGTSNPNLYWYRQAAGRGLQLLFYSVGIGQISSEVPQNLSASRPQDRQFILSSKKLLLSDSGFYLCASGTYNEQFFGPGTRLTVL.

V is TRBV5-1 and J is TRBJ2-1; 7 bases align to TRBD1. This CDR3 contains 13 residues. Germline CDR1 reads SGHRS; CDR2 reads YFSETQ. V lost 5 bases, J lost 8 bases, and 7 bases stayed unmatched. CDR3 in amino acids: CASRQGVTDEQFF. The CDR3 DNA reads TGCGCCAGCAGGCAGGGGGTCACAGATGAGCAGTTCTTC.

This sequence joins TRBV6-2 or TRBV6-3 and TRBJ2-1, with D maybe TRBD2 (6 bases). The CDR3 is 15 residues long. Germline V gene lookup returns CDR1 MNHEY and CDR2 SVGEGT. V lost 5 bases, J lost 0 bases, and 11 bases lay in between. CDR3 sequence reads: CASSPREISYNEQFF. In nucleotides, the CDR3 is TGTGCCAGCAGTCCCCGGGAGATCTCCTACAATGAGCAGTTCTTC.

The chain carries TRBV18 and TRBJ1-6, with TRBD1 matching 9 bases. CDR1 is KGHSH, CDR2 LQKENI, per germline. The ends lost 6 bases at V and 7 bases at J; junction bases unmatched: 16. The CDR3 is 18 residues long. CDR3 protein: CASSLSLLGDRENSPLHF. CDR3 sequence (DNA): TGTGCCAGCTCCCTTTCGTTACTGGGGGACAGGGAGAATTCACCCCTCCACTTT. Variable domain in full (rest from reference TRBV18 and TRBJ1-6): NAGVMQNPRHLVRRRGQEARLRCSPMKGHSHVYWYRQLPEEGLKFMVYLQKENIIDESGMPKERFSAEFPKEGPSILRIQQVVRGDSAAYFCASSLSLLGDRENSPLHFGNGTRLTVT.

This chain links TRBV10-2 with TRBJ2-5; D is possibly TRBD1 (5 bases). Germline V lookup: CDR1 WSHSY, CDR2 SAAADI. The CDR3 totals 15 residues. Trimming removed 1 base at V and 1 base at J, with 10 bases between. As DNA, the CDR3 is TGCGCCAGCAGTGAGTTAGGGGTTCCCCAAGAGACCCAGTACTTC. Translated, it gives CASSELGVPQETQYF.

The chain recombines TRBV30 with TRBJ1-1; D unresolved. Trimming stripped 0 bases from V and 1 base from J, with 6 bases between. Germline V lookup: CDR1 GTSNPN, CDR2 SVGIG (reference sequence). This CDR3 is built from 13 residues. In DNA, the CDR3 is TGTGCCTGGAGTGTACTACCGAACACTGAAGCTTTCTTT. As protein: CAWSVLPNTEAFF. Complete variable domain (other parts from reference TRBV30 and TRBJ1-1): SQTIHQWPATLVQPVGSPLSLECTVEGTSNPNLYWYRQAAGRGLQLLFYSVGIGQISSEVPQNLSASRPQDRQFILSSKKLLLSDSGFYLCAWSVLPNTEAFFGQGTRLTVV.

This clone was found once. This chain links TRBV6-6 with TRBJ2-2, with unresolved D. CDR1 and CDR2 from the germline V gene are MNHNY and SVGAGI (reference sequence). The V end lost 2 bases, the J end lost 3 bases, and 10 bases lay between the germline ends. The CDR3 has 15 residues. The CDR3 protein is CASSYLSRDTGELFF. Written as DNA, the CDR3 is TGTGCCAGCAGTTACCTGTCCCGGGACACCGGGGAGCTGTTTTTT.

V gene TRBV6-1 combines with J gene TRBJ1-2; 8 nucleotides line up with TRBD1. V lost 1 base to trimming and J lost 8 bases; unmatched junction nucleotides: 6. This CDR3 spans 14 amino acids. Germline assignment: CDR1 MNHNS and CDR2 SASEGT. CDR3 region: CASSEGPGGVGYTF. The CDR3 coding sequence is TGTGCCAGCAGTGAAGGTCCAGGGGGCGTCGGCTACACCTTC.

This clone came up once. The chain carries TRBV3-1 (or the pseudogene TRBV3-2) and TRBJ1-1; a possible D gene is TRBD1 (5 bases). The CDR3 has 12 residues. The ends were cut back, 4 bases at V and 7 bases at J, with 10 bases in the middle. From germline, CDR1 is LGHDT and CDR2 YNNKEL (reference sequence). The CDR3 nucleotides are TGTGCCAGCAGCCTCCTGGGACTTGAAGCTTTCTTT. Translated, it gives CASSLLGLEAFF.

J is TRBJ1-2 and V is TRBV7-8; 8 bases agree with TRBD1. V lost 4 bases to trimming and J lost 0 bases; unmatched junction nucleotides: 16. Per germline, CDR1 SGHVS and CDR2 FQNEAQ. The length of the CDR3 is 19 residues. The CDR3 protein is CASSSNDIVWTGTNYGYTF. The CDR3, as DNA: TGTGCCAGCAGCTCCAACGACATAGTTTGGACAGGGACTAACTATGGCTACACCTTC.

This clone was detected a few times. The V call is TRBV7-9, the J call TRBJ1-2; tentatively, D is TRBD1 (5 bases). The CDR3 contains 13 residues. V shed 1 base and J shed 8 bases, with 11 bases lying between them. Germline CDR1 SEHNR, CDR2 FQNEAQ (reference sequence). Here the CDR3 DNA reads TGTGCCAGCAGCTTAGGGGGCAATAAAGGCTACACCTTC. Translating it yields CASSLGGNKGYTF.

The chain links TRBV30 to TRBJ1-1; TRBD1 might be the D (6 bases). CDR1 is GTSNPN and CDR2 is SVGIG in the germline V gene (reference sequence). There are 13 residues in the CDR3. V dropped 4 bases and J dropped 1 base, with 10 bases sitting between them. CDR3 protein: CAWIRQANTEAFF. CDR3 coding DNA: TGTGCCTGGATTCGACAGGCGAACACTGAAGCTTTCTTT. Combining the CDR3 with reference TRBV30 and TRBJ1-1 gives the whole variable domain SQTIHQWPATLVQPVGSPLSLECTVEGTSNPNLYWYRQAAGRGLQLLFYSVGIGQISSEVPQNLSASRPQDRQFILSSKKLLLSDSGFYLCAWIRQANTEAFFGQGTRLTVV.

This chain uses TRBV19 with TRBJ2-1; D call uncertain. V was shortened by 4 bases and J by 3 bases, with 19 bases between the two germline ends. This CDR3 contains 17 residues. CDR1 is LNHDA, CDR2 SQIVND, per germline (reference sequence). The CDR3 loop reads CASSTRVGVEVYNEQFF. The CDR3 coding sequence is TGTGCCAGTAGTACCCGGGTCGGTGTAGAAGTCTACAATGAGCAGTTCTTC.

The chain carries TRBV2 and TRBJ2-1; 11 bases fit TRBD1. This CDR3 is 12 amino acids long. Germline V gene lookup returns CDR1 SNHLY and CDR2 FYNNEI. CDR3 sequence (DNA): TGTCCCCAGGGACAGGGGGATAATGAGCAGTTCTTC. Its protein is CPQGQGDNEQFF.

The V call is TRBV30, the J call TRBJ2-3; tentative D call: TRBD2 (6 bases). V lost 8 bases and J lost 0, with 18 bases in between. CDR1 GTSNPN and CDR2 SVGIG come from the germline V gene (reference sequence). The CDR3 runs to 15 residues. This CDR3 reads CAVGEELPSTDTQYF. The DNA of the CDR3 is TGTGCCGTCGGGGAGGAACTCCCTAGCACAGATACGCAGTATTTT.

CDR3 DNA: TGCGCCAGCAGCTTGACAGGGGGCGAGGAAGCTTTCTTT. This sequence encodes CASSLTGGEEAFF. The V call is TRBV5-1, the J call TRBJ1-1; TRBD1 matches at 9 bases. This CDR3 comprises 13 residues. Per germline, CDR1 SGHRS and CDR2 YFSETQ. V trimming: 1 base; J trimming: 8 bases; junction bases outside the gene matches: 3.

As regards this clone: The junction and the germline gene differ at one end; a read error may be behind it. V and J are TRBV19 and TRBJ2-7; the D gene is possibly TRBD2 (5 bases). Germline V CDR1 and CDR2: LNHDA, SQIVND (reference sequence). The CDR3 length is 8 residues. In nucleotides, the CDR3 is TGTGCCAGTAGCCCCCGGGGTTTC. As protein: CASSPRGF.

This chain connects TRBV7-2 to TRBJ1-3; perhaps TRBD1 as D (6 bases). Germline V lookup: CDR1 SGHTA, CDR2 FQGNSA. This CDR3 has 15 residues. V was cut by 4 bases and J by 0 bases, with 10 bases left in between. As DNA, the CDR3 is TGTGCCAGCAGCTCCGACAGGAGCTCTGGAAACACCATATATTTT. Its translation is CASSSDRSSGNTIYF.

The chain links TRBV18 to TRBJ1-2; the D is unclear. This CDR3 spans 13 amino acids. The germline gives CDR1 KGHSH, CDR2 LQKENI. The V end lost 3 bases, the J end lost 5 bases, and 10 bases lay between the germline ends. The CDR3 sequence: CASSPSEGYGYTF. Here the CDR3 DNA reads TGTGCCAGCTCACCCTCGGAGGGATATGGCTACACCTTC.

The chain is built from TRBV11-2 and TRBJ2-4; weak D call: TRBD1 (6 bases). Between the trimmed V and J ends, which lost 8 bases and 6 bases, there was a span of 32 bases. The germline V gene has CDR1 SGHAT and CDR2 FQNNGV. The CDR3 loop spans 19 amino acids. The CDR3 loop is CASSLYPGRTRLGGNIQYF. CDR3 coding DNA: TGTGCCAGCTCTTTGTATCCGGGCCGGACACGATTAGGGGGAAACATTCAGTACTTC.

J is TRBJ1-5 and V is TRBV6-1; the D gene is possibly TRBD1 (6 bases). Per the germline V gene, CDR1 is MNHNS and CDR2 is SASEGT. V was trimmed by 4 bases and J by 6 bases, leaving 10 bases between them. This CDR3 has 13 amino acids. As DNA, the CDR3 is TGTGCCAGCAGTGTCGGGACATTTCAGCCCCAGCATTTT. Translating it yields CASSVGTFQPQHF.

The chain joins TRBV18 to TRBJ2-6; TRBD1 is a possible D gene (6 bases). The ends were cut back, 8 bases at V and 3 bases at J, with 11 bases in the middle. CDR3 length: 14 amino acids. CDR1 is KGHSH and CDR2 is LQKENI in the germline V gene. CDR3: CASTGTNGANVLTF. CDR3 DNA sequence: TGTGCCAGCACTGGGACAAATGGGGCCAACGTCCTGACTTTC.

V gene TRBV6-5 combines with J gene TRBJ1-1, with 7 bases lining up with TRBD1. The CDR3 contains 13 residues. Germline values: CDR1 MNHEY, CDR2 SVGAGI. V shed 6 bases and J 0 bases; nucleotides not matched to a gene: 1. CDR3: CASRTGLNTEAFF. DNA of the CDR3: TGTGCCAGCAGGACAGGGTTGAACACTGAAGCTTTCTTT.

CDR3 coding DNA: TGTGCCAGCAGCCCAAGGACCGGGACAGGGACTGGAAACACCATATATTTT. Translating gives CASSPRTGTGTGNTIYF. The chain links TRBV9 to TRBJ1-3; TRBD1 agrees at 9 bases. Trimming cost V 4 bases and J 2 bases; bases outside gene matches: 10. Per the germline V gene, CDR1 is SGDLS and CDR2 is YYNGEE. This CDR3 has 17 residues. Full variable domain (rest looked up from reference TRBV9 and TRBJ1-3): DSGVTQTPKHLITATGQRVTLRCSPRSGDLSVYWYQQSLDQGLQFLIQYYNGEERAKGNILERFSAQQFPDLHSELNLSSLELGDSALYFCASSPRTGTGTGNTIYFGEGSWLTVV.